These T cell receptor beta chains were read from a single sample in a study of control samples from healthy donors and cancer patients. Here immunoSEQ multiplex PCR was the method, and the copy in TCRdb shows in-frame clones only, minus some. Of around 90,000 clones in the sample, about nine tenths were seen once. Sequenced sample: blood. Receptors were obtained from a man between 25 and 39 years old in good health. The CDR3 runs from the conserved cysteine through the conserved F or W. D genes are given only for firm matches. The size field is filled for only some rows; it gives once, few, many or a size class.

clone size,J gene,D gene,V gene,CDR3 DNA,CDR3 protein
.,TRBJ1-2,.,TRBV2,TGTGCCAGCAGTACCGACCATCAAGGGGACTATGGCTACACCTTC,CASSTDHQGDYGYTF
.,TRBJ1-1,.,TRBV6-5,TGTGCCAGCAGTTATAATTTGGCGAACACTGAAGCTTTCTTT,CASSYNLANTEAFF
.,TRBJ1-3,.,TRBV28,TGTGCCAGCCGGGGACCCCCGAGCTCTGGAAACACCATATATTTT,CASRGPPSSGNTIYF
.,TRBJ2-3,.,TRBV7-2,TGTGCCAGCAGCTGGAGGGACGGCACAGATACGCAGTATTTT,CASSWRDGTDTQYF
.,TRBJ1-6,.,TRBV27,TGTGCCAGCATGGGGGGATATAATTCACCCCTCCACTTT,CASMGGYNSPLHF
.,TRBJ1-2,.,TRBV5-4,TGTGCCAGCAGCTGGGGAGGTGACAATTCCCACCATGGCTACACCTTC,CASSWGGDNSHHGYTF
.,TRBJ2-5,TRBD2,TRBV18,TGTGCCAGCTCACCCGGACTAGCGGGGCAAGAGACCCAGTACTTC,CASSPGLAGQETQYF
few,TRBJ1-6,.,TRBV7-9,TGTGCCAGCGTCCCGGCGGGGGGCAACTCACCCCTCCACTTT,CASVPAGGNSPLHF
.,TRBJ2-5,.,TRBV5-4,TGTGCCAGCACCTTGGCTAGCCAACAAGAGACCCAGTACTTC,CASTLASQQETQYF
.,TRBJ2-5,.,TRBV5-1,TGCGCCAGCAGCCCGGACCCCACGGGGACCCAGTACTTC,CASSPDPTGTQYF
few,TRBJ2-2,TRBD1,TRBV7-9,TGTGCCAGCAGCTCATTGGGACAGGGTCGAGTCACCGGGGAGCTGTTTTTT,CASSSLGQGRVTGELFF
.,TRBJ1-3,.,TRBV6-5,TGTGCCAGCAGTTACAGGCACACGGGGGGAAACACCATATATTTT,CASSYRHTGGNTIYF
.,TRBJ2-5,.,TRBV25-1,TGTGCCAGCAGTGAATCCCAATCCCCGGGGCAGTGGAAAGAGACCCAGTACTTC,CASSESQSPGQWKETQYF
.,TRBJ2-5,.,TRBV24-1,TGTGCCACCAGTGATTTAAGCTCGCAAGAGACCCAGTACTTC,CATSDLSSQETQYF
.,TRBJ1-4,.,TRBV7-9,TGTGCCAGCAGCCGGGGGGGGCAATCGGAAAAACTGTTTTTT,CASSRGGQSEKLFF
.,TRBJ1-1,.,TRBV14,TGTGCCAGCAGCCAAGGGGGGAACACTGAAGCTTTCTTT,CASSQGGNTEAFF
.,TRBJ1-2,.,TRBV28,TGTGCCAGCACCACATCAGGTTCCCACTATGGCTACACCTTC,CASTTSGSHYGYTF
.,TRBJ1-5,.,TRBV7-8,TGTGCCAGCAGTGACGGGGTCCAGCCCCAGCATTTT,CASSDGVQPQHF
.,TRBJ2-3,TRBD2,TRBV3-1/TRBV3-2,TGTGCCAGCAGCCAAGATTCGGTAGCGGGGGGCATAGGTGGCACAGATACGCAGTATTTT,CASSQDSVAGGIGGTDTQYF
.,TRBJ1-2,.,TRBV30,TGTGCCTGGAGTGTGGGGGCTAACTATGGCTACACCTTC,CAWSVGANYGYTF
.,TRBJ2-1,.,TRBV7-8,TGTGCCAGCAGCTGGATAGTAGCCGGGGGGACAAACAATGAGCAGTTCTTC,CASSWIVAGGTNNEQFF
once,TRBJ2-3,TRBD2,TRBV7-3,TGTGCCAGCAGCTTATACGGGGGGGCCAATACAGATACGCAGTATTTT,CASSLYGGANTDTQYF
.,TRBJ2-1,TRBD2,TRBV7-9,TGTGCCAGCAGCCCACGATCGGCGGGGGGCATTAATGAGCAGTTCTTC,CASSPRSAGGINEQFF
.,TRBJ1-4,.,TRBV5-1,TGCGCCAGCAGCTCCCGGGATTCCGGGGTAGGACTGTTTTTT,CASSSRDSGVGLFF
.,TRBJ1-3,TRBD1,TRBV29-1,TGCAGCGTTGAAGGAGGGACAGGCGGAAACACCATATATTTT,CSVEGGTGGNTIYF
.,TRBJ1-6,.,TRBV30,TGTGCCTGGAGTATGCGGAGCTCCTATAATTCACCCCTCCACTTT,CAWSMRSSYNSPLHF
.,TRBJ1-3,.,TRBV7-9,TGTGCCAGCAGCTTATACGCGGGGGTCACTGGAAACACCATATATTTT,CASSLYAGVTGNTIYF
.,TRBJ1-2,TRBD1,TRBV6-5,TGTGCCAGCAGTTACTCGACGAATAGGGGGCTGGTCGGCTACACCTTC,CASSYSTNRGLVGYTF
.,TRBJ1-2,TRBD1,TRBV4-1,TGCGCCAGCAGCCAAGCTTCATCGACAGGGGGCATCGGTTATGGCTACACCTTC,CASSQASSTGGIGYGYTF
.,TRBJ1-2,TRBD1,TRBV4-1,TGCGCCAGCAGCCCCGGACAGGGGGCGCCCGGCTATGGCTACACCTTC,CASSPGQGAPGYGYTF
once,TRBJ2-1,.,TRBV6-5,TGTGCCAGCAGTTTGGAGTGGACAGAGAAGGGTGAGCAGTTCTTC,CASSLEWTEKGEQFF
.,TRBJ1-2,.,TRBV25-1,TGTGCCAGCAGCGGTAGGGCCGCAGGAAACTATGGCTACACCTTC,CASSGRAAGNYGYTF
.,TRBJ1-5,.,TRBV21-1,TGTGCCTCGGAGGACACCCACAATCAGCCCCAGCATTTT,CASEDTHNQPQHF
.,TRBJ1-2,.,TRBV27,TGTGCCAGCTTTACCCCCGGGACAAACTATGGCTACACCTTC,CASFTPGTNYGYTF
.,TRBJ1-1,TRBD1,TRBV19,TGTGCCAGTAGTATCCCAGGGGGCGGGAGTGAAGCTTTCTTT,CASSIPGGGSEAFF
.,TRBJ2-2,TRBD1,TRBV6-6,TGTGCCAGCAGTTACTCGACAGGGGAGGCCGGGGAGCTGTTTTTT,CASSYSTGEAGELFF
.,TRBJ1-6,.,TRBV5-1,TGCGCCAGCAGCTTGGGCTCCGACTCACCCCTCCACTTT,CASSLGSDSPLHF
.,TRBJ1-2,.,TRBV6-5,TGTGCCAGCAGTTACGGGGGGGGTTCAGCGTATGGCTACACCTTC,CASSYGGGSAYGYTF
.,TRBJ1-1,.,TRBV27,TGTGCCAGCAGTACTGGGACTTCCGTGTGGACTGAAGCTTTCTTT,CASSTGTSVWTEAFF
.,TRBJ2-7,TRBD2,TRBV5-1,TGCGCCAGCAGCTTGGGACTAGCCACCTACGAGCAGTACTTC,CASSLGLATYEQYF
.,TRBJ2-5,.,TRBV12-3/TRBV12-4,TGTGCCAGCTCTTTACGGGCGGTCGAGACCCAGTACTTC,CASSLRAVETQYF
once,TRBJ1-4,.,TRBV30,TGTGCCTGGTCGATTGGACGGGAAGAAAAACTGTTTTTT,CAWSIGREEKLFF
once,TRBJ2-2,TRBD2,TRBV7-9,TGTGCCAGCAGTACCGGGGAGGGTTCAAACACCGGGGAGCTGTTTTTT,CASSTGEGSNTGELFF
.,TRBJ1-5,.,TRBV6-5,TGTGCCAGCGGAAGACAGGATCAGCCCCAGCATTTT,CASGRQDQPQHF
.,TRBJ1-5,.,TRBV6-5,TGTGCCAGCACTTTGGACAACGTTAGCAATCAGCCCCAGCATTTT,CASTLDNVSNQPQHF
.,TRBJ1-1,.,TRBV6-6,TGTGCCACTGGACAGAACACTGAAGCTTTCTTT,CATGQNTEAFF
.,TRBJ1-2,TRBD1,TRBV5-1,TGCGCCAGCAGCTTGGCCGGGACAGGGGATGGCACCTTC,CASSLAGTGDGTF
.,TRBJ2-1,TRBD2,TRBV19,TGTGCCAGTACCTCACTAGCGGGGGAGGAGCAGTTCTTC,CASTSLAGEEQFF